This TCR beta chain stems from a study of T cell responses to AZD1222 COVID-19 vaccine. Points from the study as a whole: Repertoires were obtained only post-peak T cell response. In the spike-specific TCR repertoire, nearly half reportedly target unmutated variant regions. Once two AZD1222 doses were given, Spike-specific TCR breadth and depth went up. The donors showed a predominance of white British ancestry and of females, with possible underestimation of clonal diversity.

V gave up 4 bases and J gave up 4 bases; unmatched junction bases: 10. Germline loops: CDR1 SGHNT, CDR2 YYREEE (reference sequence). This CDR3 contains 15 residues. Worth noting for this clone: What it binds is not known.

Some clones are missing from TCRdb's copy, which holds only in-frame ones; the method was immunoSEQ multiplex PCR. Of 140,000 to 150,000 clones in the sample, around nine tenths were seen once. The rearrangement links TRBV5-4 to TRBJ1-2, with 7 bases aligning to TRBD1. Here the sequenced sample was peripheral blood, taken on day 0 of MenACWY control vaccination. The TCR sequence derives from an adult in good health. CDR3 residues: CASSQRQGIGYGYTF. The CDR3 DNA reads as TGTGCCAGCAGCCAACGACAGGGAATTGGCTATGGCTACACCTTC.